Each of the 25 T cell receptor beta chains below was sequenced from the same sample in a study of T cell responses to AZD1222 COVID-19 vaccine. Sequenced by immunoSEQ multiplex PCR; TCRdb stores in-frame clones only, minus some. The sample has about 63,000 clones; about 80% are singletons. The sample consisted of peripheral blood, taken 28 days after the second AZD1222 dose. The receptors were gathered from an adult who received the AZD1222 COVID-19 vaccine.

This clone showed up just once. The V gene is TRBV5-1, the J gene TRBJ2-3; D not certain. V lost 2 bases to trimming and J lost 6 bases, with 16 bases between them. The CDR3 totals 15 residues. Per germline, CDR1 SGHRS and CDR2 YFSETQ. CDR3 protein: CASSLPSSSGDTQYF. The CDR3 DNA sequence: TGCGCCAGCAGCTTACCCAGTTCCTCTGGGGATACGCAGTATTTT. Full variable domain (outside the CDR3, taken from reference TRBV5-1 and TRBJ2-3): KAGVTQTPRYLIKTRGQQVTLSCSPISGHRSVSWYQQTPGQGLQFLFEYFSETQRNKGNFPGRFSGRQFSNSRSEMNVSTLELGDSALYLCASSLPSSSGDTQYFGPGTRLTVL.

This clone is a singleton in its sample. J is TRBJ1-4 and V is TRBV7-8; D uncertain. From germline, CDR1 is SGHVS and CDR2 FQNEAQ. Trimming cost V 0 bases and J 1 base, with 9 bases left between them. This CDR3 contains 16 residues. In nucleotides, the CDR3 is TGTGCCAGCAGCTTAGCGCGAGGCGTAACTAATGAAAAACTGTTTTTT. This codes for CASSLARGVTNEKLFF. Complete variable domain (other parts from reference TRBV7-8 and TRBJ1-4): GAGVSQSPRYKVAKRGQDVALRCDPISGHVSLFWYQQALGQGPEFLTYFQNEAQLDKSGLPSDRFFAERPEGSVSTLKIQRTQQEDSAVYLCASSLARGVTNEKLFFGSGTQLSVL.

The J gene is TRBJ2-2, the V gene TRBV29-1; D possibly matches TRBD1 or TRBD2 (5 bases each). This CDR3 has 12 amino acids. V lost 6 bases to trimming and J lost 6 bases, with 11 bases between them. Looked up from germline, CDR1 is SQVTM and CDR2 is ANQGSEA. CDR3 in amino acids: CSVVMGAGELFF. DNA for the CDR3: TGCAGCGTCGTGATGGGGGCCGGGGAGCTGTTTTTT.

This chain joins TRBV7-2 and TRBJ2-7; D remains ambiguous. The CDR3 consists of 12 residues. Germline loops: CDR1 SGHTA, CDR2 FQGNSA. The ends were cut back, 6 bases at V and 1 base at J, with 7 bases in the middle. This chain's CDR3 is CASSRRSYEQYF. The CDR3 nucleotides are TGTGCCAGCAGTCGGCGTTCCTACGAGCAGTACTTC.

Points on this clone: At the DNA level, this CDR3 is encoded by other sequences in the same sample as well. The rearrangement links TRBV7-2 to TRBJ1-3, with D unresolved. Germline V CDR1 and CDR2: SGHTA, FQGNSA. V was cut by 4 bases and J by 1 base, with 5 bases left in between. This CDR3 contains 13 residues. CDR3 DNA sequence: TGTGCCAGCAGCTACAGTTCTGGAAACACCATATATTTT. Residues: CASSYSSGNTIYF.

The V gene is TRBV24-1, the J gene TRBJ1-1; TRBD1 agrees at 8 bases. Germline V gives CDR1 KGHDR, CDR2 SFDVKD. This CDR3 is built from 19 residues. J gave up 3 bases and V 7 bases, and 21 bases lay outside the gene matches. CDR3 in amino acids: CATRDELGTGGSQDTEAFF. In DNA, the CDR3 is TGTGCCACCAGAGACGAGTTGGGGACAGGTGGGAGCCAGGACACTGAAGCTTTCTTT.

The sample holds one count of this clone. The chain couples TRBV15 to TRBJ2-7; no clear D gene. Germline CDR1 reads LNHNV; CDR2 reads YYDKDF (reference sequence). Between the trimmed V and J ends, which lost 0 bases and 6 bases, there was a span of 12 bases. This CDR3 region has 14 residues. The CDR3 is CATSRDQGRPEQYF. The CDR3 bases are TGTGCCACCAGCAGAGATCAAGGCAGGCCCGAGCAGTACTTC.

The CDR3 loop is CASSRYVDSGYGYTF. Written as DNA, the CDR3 is TGTGCCAGCAGCCGATATGTGGACAGCGGGTATGGCTACACCTTC. The chain couples TRBV7-9 to TRBJ1-2; weak D call: TRBD1 (6 bases). This CDR3 is built from 15 residues. In germline, CDR1 is SEHNR, CDR2 FQNEAQ (reference sequence). V shed 5 bases and J shed 5 bases, with 18 bases lying between them.

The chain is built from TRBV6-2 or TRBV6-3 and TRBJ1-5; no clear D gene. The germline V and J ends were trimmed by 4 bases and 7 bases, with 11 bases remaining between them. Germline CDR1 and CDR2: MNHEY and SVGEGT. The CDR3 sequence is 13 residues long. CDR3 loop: CASSFRASQPQHF. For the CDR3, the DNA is TGTGCCAGCAGTTTTAGGGCAAGCCAGCCCCAGCATTTT.

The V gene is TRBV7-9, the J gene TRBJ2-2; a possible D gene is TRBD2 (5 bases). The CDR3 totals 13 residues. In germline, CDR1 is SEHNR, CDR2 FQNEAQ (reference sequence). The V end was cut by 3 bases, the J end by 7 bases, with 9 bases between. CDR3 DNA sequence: TGTGCCAGCAGCTTTACCGGGATCGGGGAGCTGTTTTTT. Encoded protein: CASSFTGIGELFF.

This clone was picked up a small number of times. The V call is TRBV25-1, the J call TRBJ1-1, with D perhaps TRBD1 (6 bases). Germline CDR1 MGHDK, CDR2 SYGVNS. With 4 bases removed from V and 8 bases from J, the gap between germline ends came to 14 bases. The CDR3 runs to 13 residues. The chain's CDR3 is CASSGFRGAEAFF. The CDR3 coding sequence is TGTGCCAGCAGTGGATTTCGGGGGGCAGAAGCTTTCTTT.

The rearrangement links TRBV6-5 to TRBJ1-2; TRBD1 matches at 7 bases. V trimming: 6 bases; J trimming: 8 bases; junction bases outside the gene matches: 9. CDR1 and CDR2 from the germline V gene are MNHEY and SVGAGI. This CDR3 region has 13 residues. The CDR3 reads CASSPQGTEGYTF. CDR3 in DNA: TGTGCCAGCAGCCCACAGGGGACGGAAGGCTACACCTTC.

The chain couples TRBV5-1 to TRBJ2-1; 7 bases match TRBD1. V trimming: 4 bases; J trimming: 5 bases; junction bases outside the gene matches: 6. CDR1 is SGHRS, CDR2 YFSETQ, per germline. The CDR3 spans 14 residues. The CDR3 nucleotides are TGCGCCAGCAGCCAACTGGGACAGCACAATGAGCAGTTCTTC. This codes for CASSQLGQHNEQFF.

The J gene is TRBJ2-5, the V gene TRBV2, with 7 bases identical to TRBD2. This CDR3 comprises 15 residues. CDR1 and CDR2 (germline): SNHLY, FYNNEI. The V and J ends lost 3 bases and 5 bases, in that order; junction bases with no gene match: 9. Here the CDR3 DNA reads TGTGCCAGCAGTGAGGGCTGGGGGGGTCTTGAGACCCAGTACTTC. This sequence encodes CASSEGWGGLETQYF.

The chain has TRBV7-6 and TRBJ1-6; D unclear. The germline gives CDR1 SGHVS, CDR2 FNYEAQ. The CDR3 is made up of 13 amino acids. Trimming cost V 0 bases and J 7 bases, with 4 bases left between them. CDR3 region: CASSLASNSPLHF. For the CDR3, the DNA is TGTGCCAGCAGCTTAGCATCGAATTCACCCCTCCACTTT.

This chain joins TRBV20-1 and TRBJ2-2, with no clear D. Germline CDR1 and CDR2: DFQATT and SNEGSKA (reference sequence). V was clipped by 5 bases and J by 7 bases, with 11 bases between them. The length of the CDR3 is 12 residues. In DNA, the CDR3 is TGCAGTGCTGGTGAAACAGACGGGGAGCTGTTTTTT. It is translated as CSAGETDGELFF.

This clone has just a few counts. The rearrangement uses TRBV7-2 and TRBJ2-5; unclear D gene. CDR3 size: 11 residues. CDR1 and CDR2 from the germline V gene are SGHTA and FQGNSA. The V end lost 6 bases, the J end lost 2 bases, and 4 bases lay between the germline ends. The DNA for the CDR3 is TGTGCCAGCAGTCTGCAAGAGACCCAGTACTTC. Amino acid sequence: CASSLQETQYF.

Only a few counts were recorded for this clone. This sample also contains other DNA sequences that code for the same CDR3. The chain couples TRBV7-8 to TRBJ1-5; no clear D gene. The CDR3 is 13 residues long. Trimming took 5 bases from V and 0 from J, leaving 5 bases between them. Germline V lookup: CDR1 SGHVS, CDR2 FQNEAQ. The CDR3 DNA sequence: TGTGCCAGCAGCCCAATTAGCAATCAGCCCCAGCATTTT. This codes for CASSPISNQPQHF.

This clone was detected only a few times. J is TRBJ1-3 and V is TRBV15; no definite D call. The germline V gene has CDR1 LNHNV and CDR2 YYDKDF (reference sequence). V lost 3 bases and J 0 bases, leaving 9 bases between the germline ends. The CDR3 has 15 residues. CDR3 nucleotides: TGTGCCACCAGCAGGGACTGGAGCTCTGGAAACACCATATATTTT. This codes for CATSRDWSSGNTIYF.

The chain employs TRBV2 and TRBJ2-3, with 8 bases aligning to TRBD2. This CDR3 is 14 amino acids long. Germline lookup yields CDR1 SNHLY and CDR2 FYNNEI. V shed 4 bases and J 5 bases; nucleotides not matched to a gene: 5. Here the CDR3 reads CASSGIGGGDTQYF. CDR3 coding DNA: TGTGCCAGCAGTGGAATCGGGGGGGGAGATACGCAGTATTTT.

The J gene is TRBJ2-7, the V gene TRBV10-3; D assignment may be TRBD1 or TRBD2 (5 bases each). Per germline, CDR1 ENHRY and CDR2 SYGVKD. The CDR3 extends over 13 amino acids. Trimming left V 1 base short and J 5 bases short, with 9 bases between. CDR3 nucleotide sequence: TGTGCCATCAGTGAGTTGGGGACCCACGAGCAGTACTTC. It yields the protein CAISELGTHEQYF.

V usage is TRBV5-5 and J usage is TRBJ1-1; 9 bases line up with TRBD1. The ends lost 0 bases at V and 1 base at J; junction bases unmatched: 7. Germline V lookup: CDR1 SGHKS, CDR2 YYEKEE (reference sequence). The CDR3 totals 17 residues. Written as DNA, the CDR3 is TGTGCCAGCAGCTTGGGGACAGGGGTTGTGAGGAACACTGAAGCTTTCTTT. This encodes CASSLGTGVVRNTEAFF.

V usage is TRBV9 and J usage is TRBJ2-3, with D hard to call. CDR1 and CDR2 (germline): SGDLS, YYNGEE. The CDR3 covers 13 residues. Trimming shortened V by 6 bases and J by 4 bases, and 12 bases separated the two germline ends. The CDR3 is CASTAQAADTQYF. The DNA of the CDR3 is TGTGCCAGCACCGCTCAGGCGGCAGATACGCAGTATTTT.

The CDR3 DNA is TGTGCCAGCAGCCCGCAAACAGGGTCGAACACCGGGGAGCTGTTTTTT. Protein product: CASSPQTGSNTGELFF. The V and J genes are TRBV7-6 and TRBJ2-2; perhaps TRBD1 as D (6 bases). The CDR3 runs 16 residues. V lost 5 bases, J lost 0 bases, and 13 bases lay in between. Germline V gene sequence: CDR1 SGHVS, CDR2 FNYEAQ.

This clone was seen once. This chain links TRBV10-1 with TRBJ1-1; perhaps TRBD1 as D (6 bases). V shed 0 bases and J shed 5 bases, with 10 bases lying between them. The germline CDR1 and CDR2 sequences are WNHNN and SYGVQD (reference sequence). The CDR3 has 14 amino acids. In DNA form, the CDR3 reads TGCGCCAGCAGTGAGTCGAAGGGGGTTACTGAAGCTTTCTTT. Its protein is CASSESKGVTEAFF.